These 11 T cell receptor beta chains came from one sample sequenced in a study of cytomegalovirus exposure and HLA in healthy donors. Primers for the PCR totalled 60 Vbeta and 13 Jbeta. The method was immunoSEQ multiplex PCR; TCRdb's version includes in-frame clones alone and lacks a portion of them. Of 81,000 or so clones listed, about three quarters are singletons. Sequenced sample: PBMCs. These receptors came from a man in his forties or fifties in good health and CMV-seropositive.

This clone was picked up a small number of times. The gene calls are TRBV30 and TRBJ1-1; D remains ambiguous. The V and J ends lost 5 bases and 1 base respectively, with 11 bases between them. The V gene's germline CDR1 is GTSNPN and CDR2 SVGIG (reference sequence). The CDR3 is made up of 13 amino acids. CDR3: CAWDPTQNTEAFF. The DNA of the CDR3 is TGTGCCTGGGACCCGACACAGAACACTGAAGCTTTCTTT.

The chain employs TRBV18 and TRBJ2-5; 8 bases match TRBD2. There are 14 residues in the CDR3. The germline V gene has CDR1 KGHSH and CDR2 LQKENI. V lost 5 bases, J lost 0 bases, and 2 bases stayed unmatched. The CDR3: CASSMTSDQETQYF. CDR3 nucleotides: TGTGCCAGCTCAATGACTAGCGACCAAGAGACCCAGTACTTC.

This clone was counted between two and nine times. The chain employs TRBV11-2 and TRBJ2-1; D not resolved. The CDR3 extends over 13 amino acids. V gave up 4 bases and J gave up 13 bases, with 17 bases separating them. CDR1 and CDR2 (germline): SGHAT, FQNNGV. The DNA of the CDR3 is TGTGCCAGCAGCTGGTCGAGGAGTATCCACCAGTTCTTC. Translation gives CASSWSRSIHQFF. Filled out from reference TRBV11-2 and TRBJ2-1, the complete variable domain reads EAGVAQSPRYKIIEKRQSVAFWCNPISGHATLYWYQQILGQGPKLLIQFQNNGVVDDSQLPKDRFSAERLKGVDSTLKIQPAKLEDSAVYLCASSWSRSIHQFFGPGTRLTVL.

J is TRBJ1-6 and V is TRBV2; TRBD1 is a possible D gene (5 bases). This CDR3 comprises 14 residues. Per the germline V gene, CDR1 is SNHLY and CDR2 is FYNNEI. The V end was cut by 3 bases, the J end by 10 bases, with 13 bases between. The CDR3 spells CASSDEGRGSPLHF. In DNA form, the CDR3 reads TGTGCCAGCAGTGACGAGGGGCGGGGGTCACCCCTCCACTTT.

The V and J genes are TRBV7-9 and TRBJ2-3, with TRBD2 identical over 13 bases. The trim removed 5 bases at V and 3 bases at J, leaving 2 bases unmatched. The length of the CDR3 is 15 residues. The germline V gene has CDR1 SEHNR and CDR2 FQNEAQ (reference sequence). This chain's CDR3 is CASSTSGRVTDTQYF. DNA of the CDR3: TGTGCCAGCAGCACTAGCGGGAGGGTTACAGATACGCAGTATTTT.

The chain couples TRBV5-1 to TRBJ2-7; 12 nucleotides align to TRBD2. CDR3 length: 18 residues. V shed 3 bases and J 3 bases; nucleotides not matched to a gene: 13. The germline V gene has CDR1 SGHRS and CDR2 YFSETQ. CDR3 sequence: CASSSKSGTSGPYYEQYF. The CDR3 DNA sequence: TGCGCCAGCAGCTCAAAGTCCGGGACTAGCGGGCCGTACTACGAGCAGTACTTC.

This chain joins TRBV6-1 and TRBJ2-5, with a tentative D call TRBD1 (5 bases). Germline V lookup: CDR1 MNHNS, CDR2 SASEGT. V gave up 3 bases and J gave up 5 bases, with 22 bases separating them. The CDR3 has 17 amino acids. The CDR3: CASSEWARAQGRETQYF. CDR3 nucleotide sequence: TGTGCCAGCAGTGAGTGGGCCAGGGCGCAGGGTCGGGAGACCCAGTACTTC.

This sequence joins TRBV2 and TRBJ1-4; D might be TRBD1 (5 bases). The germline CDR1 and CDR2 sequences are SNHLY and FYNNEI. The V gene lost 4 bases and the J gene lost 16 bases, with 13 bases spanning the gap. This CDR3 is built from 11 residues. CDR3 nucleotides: TGTGCCAGCAGTGTCGCAGGGAGGCCGTTTTTT. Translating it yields CASSVAGRPFF. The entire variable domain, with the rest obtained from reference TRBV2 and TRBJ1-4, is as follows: EPEVTQTPSHQVTQMGQEVILRCVPISNHLYFYWYRQILGQKVEFLVSFYNNEISEKSEIFDDQFSVERPDGSNFTLKIRSTKLEDSAMYFCASSVAGRPFFGSGTQLSVL.

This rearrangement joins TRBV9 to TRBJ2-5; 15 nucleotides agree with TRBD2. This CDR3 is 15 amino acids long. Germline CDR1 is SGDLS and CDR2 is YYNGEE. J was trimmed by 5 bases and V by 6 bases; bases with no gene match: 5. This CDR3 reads CASNPGTSGGETQYF. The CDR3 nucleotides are TGTGCCAGCAACCCCGGGACTAGCGGGGGGGAGACCCAGTACTTC.

CDR3: CASSLDAVTSYEQYF. As DNA, the CDR3 is TGTGCCAGCAGTTTAGACGCGGTAACCTCCTACGAGCAGTACTTC. This chain links TRBV27 with TRBJ2-7; D call uncertain. The CDR3 extends over 15 amino acids. V lost 2 bases, J lost 0 bases, and 11 bases lay in between. Germline loops: CDR1 MNHEY, CDR2 SMNVEV (reference sequence).

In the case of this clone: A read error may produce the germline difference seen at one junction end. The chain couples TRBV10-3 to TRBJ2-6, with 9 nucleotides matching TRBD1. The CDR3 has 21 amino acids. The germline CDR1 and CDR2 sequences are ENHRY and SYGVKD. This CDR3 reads CAIRAGTGSDQRTSGANGLTF. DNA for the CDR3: TGTGCCATCAGAGCCGGGACAGGGTCAGACCAACGTACCTCTGGGGCCAACGGCCTGACTTTC.